This T cell receptor beta chain originates from a study of blood T cell repertoires in COVID-19 (dated by TCRdb to 2018 to 2021). As for the study more broadly: Samples covering the acute and convalescent phases of COVID-19 were provided by collaborators in the United States, Italy and Spain. The material from the prospective study consisted of cDNA or gDNA derived from T cells, B-cell-depleted T cells, or PBMCs. Subjects who had been exposed to COVID-19, were actively infected with it, or had recovered from it provided the deeply sampled blood TCRbeta repertoires that made up the dataset. The repertoires were made available in a free public database intended to serve as a resource for research on the immune response to SARS-CoV-2. Samples were obtained from the ongoing ImmuneRACE study (first 160 participants) and from over 1,000 subjects provided by 6 global collaborators. The sample metadata nearly always contained a de-identified subject ID, COVID-19 status, age in years and sex. Where available, HLA class I and class II types were taken from metadata supplied by the sample provider and were not determined by assay-based typing.

General conclusions and limits of the study: The amount of clinical and demographic metadata varied by source and participant and was provided uncurated.

Samples from volunteer blood donors who had recovered from COVID-19 were contributed by a second Seattle source. Whole blood was collected in K2EDTA tubes by collaborating institutions according to the institutions' own protocols. Collaborator samples were shipped for TCRbeta analysis as frozen whole blood, isolated PBMCs, or DNA extracted from either sample type. TCRbeta CDR3 regions were amplified from genomic DNA by means of the immunoSEQ Assay, a bias-controlled multiplex PCR. Turning to the authors' computational methods: Nucleated cell counts per sample were estimated from amplification of reference gene primers within the assay. To quantify the absolute abundance of each unique TCRbeta CDR3 rearrangement, sequence reads were collapsed and filtered. Productive Simpson clonality was computed per sample as the square root of Simpson's diversity index over productive rearrangements. TCRdb holds this immuneACCESS table with in-frame rearrangements only. Some clones are missing; in checked studies, unresolved V genes explain under half, and the rest has no known cause. V, J and clone size are taken as reported in that table, and D and trimming were inferred from the DNA itself. This sample is represented by some 220,000 clones; roughly 84% of them were singletons. About 3% of the sample comes from the top ten.

This clone has a single count. Its antigen remains unidentified. It has no much larger one-base neighbor in the sample; base qualities were not kept. The TCR originated in a woman in her 30s who had recovered from COVID-19. Sequenced material: peripheral blood.

The DNA reads TGTGCCAGCAGCTTCCTACAGGGGGCATCGGGGGAGCTGTTTTTT. Translation gives CASSFLQGASGELFF. The receptor chain draws on TRBV11-3 and TRBJ2-2, with 9 bases matching TRBD1. V trim: 3 bases; J trim: 8 bases; unmatched bases: 7. The cysteine opens and the phenylalanine closes a CDR3 of 15 amino acids. Only the CDR3 portion is preserved as DNA: 45 bases, with reading frame beginning at the first base. As encoded in the germline V gene, CDR1 is SGHNT while CDR2 is YENEEA.